This T cell receptor (beta chain) was captured in a study of T-cell reconstitution after alpha-beta-depleted transplantation in children. Preparing the TCRbeta library involved the use of unique molecular identifiers. TCRdb passed the PCR reads through MiXCR, listing each CDR3 protein once. The sample records around 440,000 distinct CDR3 sequences, about a sixth being singletons. Notes on the study in general: Reportedly, only several hundred clones from non-depleted graft cells drove alpha-beta T-cell counts at about two months. Surviving recipient T cells and intrathymic progenitors accounted for some patients' high TCRbeta diversity at day 60. One year after transplant, T-cell counts and diversity came mostly from newly produced T cells.

Germline V gene sequence: CDR1 MDHEN, CDR2 SYDVKM. The CDR3 extends over 14 amino acids. Between the trimmed V and J ends, which lost 0 bases and 5 bases, there was a span of 8 bases. The table lists this clonotype with a few counts. As yet, its antigen is unknown. The chain carries TRBV28 and TRBJ1-5; D unresolved. This TCR derives from a boy in the first two years of life who had a stem cell transplant for Wiskott-Aldrich syndrome, so the T cells may come from the graft donor. The specimen comprised PBMCs, mostly from graft donor cells, sampled 360 days after TCRalphabeta/CD19-depleted stem cell transplant. CDR3 residues: CASSLWGNDQPQHF. The CDR3 bases are TGTGCCAGCAGTTTATGGGGGAACGATCAGCCCCAGCATTTT.